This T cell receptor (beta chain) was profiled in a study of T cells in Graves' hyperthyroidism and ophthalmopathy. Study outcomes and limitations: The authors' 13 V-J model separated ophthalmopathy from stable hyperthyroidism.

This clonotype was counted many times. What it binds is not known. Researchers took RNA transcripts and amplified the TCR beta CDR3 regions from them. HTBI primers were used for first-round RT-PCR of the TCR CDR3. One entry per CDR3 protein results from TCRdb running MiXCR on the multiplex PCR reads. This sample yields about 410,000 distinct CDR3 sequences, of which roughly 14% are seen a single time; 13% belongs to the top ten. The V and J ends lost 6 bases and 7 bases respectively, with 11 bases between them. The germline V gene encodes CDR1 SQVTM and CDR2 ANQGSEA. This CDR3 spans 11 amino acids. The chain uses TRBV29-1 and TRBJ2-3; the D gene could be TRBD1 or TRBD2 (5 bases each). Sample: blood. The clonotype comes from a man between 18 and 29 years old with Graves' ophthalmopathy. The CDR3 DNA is TGCAGCGTGGATAGGGGACATACGCAGTATTTT. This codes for CSVDRGHTQYF.